These 26 T cell receptor beta chains share one sample of origin, sequenced in a study of blood T cell repertoires in COVID-19. Libraries were prepared by immunoSEQ multiplex PCR; TCRdb keeps only in-frame clonotypes and omits some of them. The data show some 300,000 clones, with about 88% seen just once and 9.5% held by the top ten. Sequenced material: PBMCs or T cells enriched from blood (not recorded which). These receptors came from a woman between 40 and 55 years old who had recovered from COVID-19.

This sequence joins TRBV4-1 and TRBJ2-1; 12 bases align to TRBD2. This CDR3 has 17 amino acids. CDR1 and CDR2 from the germline V gene are MGHRA and YSYEKL. Losses at the gene ends were 2 bases for V and 2 bases for J; bases not matched to a gene: 4. The CDR3, as DNA: TGCGCCAGCAGCCAAACACTAGCGGGAGGCGCCTACAATGAGCAGTTCTTC. Its protein product is CASSQTLAGGAYNEQFF.

The rearrangement joins TRBV3-1 (or the pseudogene TRBV3-2) to TRBJ2-7; the D gene is possibly TRBD2 (6 bases). V lost 0 bases and J 1 base, leaving 13 bases between the germline ends. The germline V gene encodes CDR1 LGHDT and CDR2 YNNKEL (reference sequence). The CDR3 is 16 residues long. The CDR3 spells CASSQDLDLASYEQYF. As DNA, the CDR3 is TGTGCCAGCAGCCAAGATCTGGATCTAGCGTCCTACGAGCAGTACTTC.

This sequence joins TRBV11-3 and TRBJ2-5, with 10 bases matching TRBD1. Germline CDR1 and CDR2: SGHNT and YENEEA. After removal of 5 bases from V and 5 bases from J, the junction contained 14 bases not matched to a gene. The CDR3 extends over 17 amino acids. The CDR3 region has the DNA TGTGCCAGCAGCCCTAGCCGGCAAGACAGGGGGCTGGAGACCCAGTACTTC. It translates to CASSPSRQDRGLETQYF.

The J gene is TRBJ2-1, the V gene TRBV7-2; 7 bases are shared with TRBD1. The V and J ends lost 5 bases and 0 bases, in that order; junction bases with no gene match: 7. The CDR3 loop spans 16 amino acids. CDR1 SGHTA and CDR2 FQGNSA come from the germline V gene. CDR3 sequence (DNA): TGTGCCAGCAGCAAGGGGGCAGGGAGCTCCTACAATGAGCAGTTCTTC. Its protein is CASSKGAGSSYNEQFF.

This chain links TRBV19 with TRBJ1-4; TRBD1 agrees at 9 bases. Germline-derived CDR1 and CDR2 are LNHDA and SQIVND (reference sequence). This CDR3 has 13 amino acids. The J segment lost 6 bases and the V segment lost 7 bases, leaving 3 bases of the junction unmatched. The CDR3 reads CASKDRGDEKLFF. The CDR3 DNA reads TGTGCCAGTAAGGACAGGGGAGATGAAAAACTGTTTTTT.

V and J are TRBV6-2 or TRBV6-3 and TRBJ1-2; TRBD1 agrees at 7 bases. Germline V gene data show CDR1 as MNHEY and CDR2 as SVGEGT. The CDR3 runs 13 residues. V trimming: 6 bases; J trimming: 2 bases; junction bases outside the gene matches: 3. Written as DNA, the CDR3 is TGTGCCAGCAGCCAGACAGGGAACTATGGCTACACCTTC. Translating gives CASSQTGNYGYTF.

The chain uses TRBV11-1 and TRBJ2-5, with 7 bases matching TRBD1. V dropped 5 bases and J dropped 2; count of bases not matched to a gene: 2. The CDR3 covers 13 residues. Germline V CDR1 and CDR2: SGHAT, FQDESV (reference sequence). CDR3 in amino acids: CASSRDRQETQYF. CDR3 nucleotide sequence: TGTGCCAGCAGCCGGGACAGACAAGAGACCCAGTACTTC.

The chain joins TRBV6-1 to TRBJ2-3, with D possibly being TRBD1 (5 bases). The CDR3 contains 16 residues. The germline gives CDR1 MNHNS, CDR2 SASEGT. V lost 3 bases and J 3 bases, leaving 16 bases between the germline ends. The CDR3, as DNA: TGTGCCAGCAGTGATTTGGCAGGGCGTTTGACAGATACGCAGTATTTT. The encoded protein is CASSDLAGRLTDTQYF.

In DNA, the CDR3 is TGTGCCTGGAGCGGAGGATTGTTCGGGGAGCTGTTTTTT. Amino acid sequence: CAWSGGLFGELFF. This chain uses TRBV30 with TRBJ2-2; possible D gene TRBD2, 5 bases. The CDR3 sequence is 13 residues long. From germline, CDR1 is GTSNPN and CDR2 SVGIG (reference sequence). The V end was cut by 3 bases, the J end by 7 bases, with 12 bases between.

This sequence joins TRBV7-3 and TRBJ2-1, with D hard to call. Trimming shortened V by 1 base and J by 6 bases, and 10 bases separated the two germline ends. The CDR3 contains 14 residues. CDR1 SGHTA and CDR2 FQGTGA come from the germline V gene. The CDR3 spells CASSLMSTLNEQFF. The CDR3, as DNA: TGTGCCAGCAGCTTAATGTCGACTCTCAATGAGCAGTTCTTC.

The chain employs TRBV29-1 and TRBJ2-5; possibly TRBD2 for D (6 bases). Trimming cost V 3 bases and J 4 bases, with 12 bases left between them. The CDR3 is 13 residues long. CDR1 and CDR2 from the germline V gene are SQVTM and ANQGSEA. CDR3 region: CSVDPGAIETQYF. CDR3 bases: TGCAGCGTTGACCCGGGAGCTATAGAGACCCAGTACTTC.

The chain links TRBV3-1 (or the pseudogene TRBV3-2) to TRBJ2-7; 7 positions agree with TRBD2. This CDR3 is 15 amino acids long. V shed 0 bases and J 2 bases; nucleotides not matched to a gene: 4. The germline CDR1 and CDR2 sequences are LGHDT and YNNKEL (reference sequence). The CDR3 is CASSQDPSGTYEQYF. The CDR3 nucleotides are TGTGCCAGCAGCCAAGACCCTAGCGGCACCTACGAGCAGTACTTC.

The chain recombines TRBV28 with TRBJ1-4; D unclear. V lost 6 bases and J lost 4, with 9 bases in between. The germline V gene encodes CDR1 MDHEN and CDR2 SYDVKM. This CDR3 has 13 amino acids. CDR3 sequence reads: CASRGGINEKLFF. The CDR3 bases are TGTGCCAGCAGAGGAGGGATTAATGAAAAACTGTTTTTT.

V is TRBV6-5 and J is TRBJ1-5; a weak D match, TRBD1 (5 bases). The ends were cut back, 10 bases at V and 7 bases at J, with 17 bases in the middle. Germline lookup yields CDR1 MNHEY and CDR2 SVGAGI. CDR3 length equals 13 residues. CDR3 sequence: CATNRAGNQPQHF. CDR3 DNA: TGTGCCACCAACCGGGCAGGGAACCAGCCCCAGCATTTT.

The chain links TRBV24-1 to TRBJ2-7; D remains unclear. The V and J ends lost 6 bases and 0 bases respectively, with 8 bases between them. CDR1 and CDR2 (germline): KGHDR, SFDVKD. This CDR3 has 13 amino acids. As DNA, the CDR3 is TGTGCCACCAGTCCGTCAGGCTCCTACGAGCAGTACTTC. Amino acids: CATSPSGSYEQYF.

This sequence joins TRBV5-6 and TRBJ1-5, with D possibly TRBD1 on 6 matching bases. The CDR3 runs 14 residues. Germline lookup yields CDR1 SGHDT and CDR2 YYEEEE. V lost 4 bases to trimming and J lost 9 bases, with 17 bases between them. CDR3 protein: CASSANRASRPQHF. In DNA, the CDR3 is TGTGCCAGCAGCGCAAACAGGGCCTCAAGGCCCCAGCATTTT.

This chain uses TRBV6-5 with TRBJ2-6, with D hard to call. Trimming pared 1 base from V and 4 bases from J, leaving 5 bases between. The CDR3 sequence is 14 residues long. CDR1 and CDR2 from the germline V gene are MNHEY and SVGAGI. The CDR3 here is CASSYFEGANVLTF. CDR3 sequence (DNA): TGTGCCAGCAGTTACTTTGAGGGGGCCAACGTCCTGACTTTC.

The J gene is TRBJ1-2, the V gene TRBV9; D call uncertain. The germline CDR1 and CDR2 sequences are SGDLS and YYNGEE. The V and J ends lost 0 bases and 6 bases respectively, with 21 bases between them. The CDR3 extends over 17 amino acids. The CDR3 coding sequence is TGTGCCAGCAGCGTAGGGGTTTTCCCTCAGGAACTCAATGGCTACACCTTC. Residues: CASSVGVFPQELNGYTF.

This chain links TRBV7-9 with TRBJ2-7; 7 bases agree with TRBD2. The CDR3 contains 18 residues. Germline CDR1 and CDR2: SEHNR and FQNEAQ (reference sequence). V shed 4 bases and J 3 bases; nucleotides not matched to a gene: 18. CDR3 loop: CASSSEKGREGSDYEQYF. The CDR3 DNA reads as TGTGCCAGCAGCTCCGAGAAGGGGAGGGAGGGGAGTGACTACGAGCAGTACTTC.

In regard to this clone: The identical CDR3 is also encoded by other nucleotide sequences in the sample. The chain has TRBV9 and TRBJ2-7, with 8 positions matching TRBD2. V was clipped by 0 bases and J by 0 bases; unmatched bases: 5. The CDR3 is 16 residues long. CDR1 SGDLS and CDR2 YYNGEE come from the germline V gene. CDR3 amino acids: CASSVGLAGSSYEQYF. The CDR3 bases are TGTGCCAGCAGCGTAGGGTTAGCGGGGAGCTCCTACGAGCAGTACTTC. Combining the CDR3 with reference TRBV9 and TRBJ2-7 gives the whole variable domain DSGVTQTPKHLITATGQRVTLRCSPRSGDLSVYWYQQSLDQGLQFLIQYYNGEERAKGNILERFSAQQFPDLHSELNLSSLELGDSALYFCASSVGLAGSSYEQYFGPGTRLTVT.

This clone was counted once. The chain joins TRBV7-8 to TRBJ2-1, with TRBD1 matching 8 bases. In germline, CDR1 is SGHVS, CDR2 FQNEAQ. The CDR3 contains 16 residues. Trimming removed 3 bases from V and 4 bases from J; junction bases left unmatched: 8. The DNA of the CDR3 is TGTGCCAGCAGCTTGCCAGGGGGCATGGGGTACAATGAGCAGTTCTTC. Translated: CASSLPGGMGYNEQFF.

V is TRBV9 and J is TRBJ2-3; 8 bases match TRBD1. V gave up 0 bases and J gave up 4 bases; unmatched junction bases: 13. The CDR3 is made up of 18 amino acids. Per the germline V gene, CDR1 is SGDLS and CDR2 is YYNGEE. The CDR3 spells CASSVGIGRGQVADTQYF. The CDR3 nucleotides are TGTGCCAGCAGCGTAGGTATCGGGCGGGGACAGGTCGCAGATACGCAGTATTTT.

This chain connects TRBV6-5 to TRBJ1-2, with no clear D. Trimming stripped 0 bases from V and 4 bases from J, with 15 bases between. This CDR3 spans 16 amino acids. Germline-derived CDR1 and CDR2 are MNHEY and SVGAGI. DNA of the CDR3: TGTGCCAGCAGTTACTCGAGCGGGTCCTCTCTCTATGGCTACACCTTC. Translated: CASSYSSGSSLYGYTF.

The chain uses TRBV6-1 and TRBJ2-2; D not certain. This CDR3 has 16 residues. V was trimmed by 1 base and J by 1 base, leaving 10 bases between them. CDR1 is MNHNS, CDR2 SASEGT, per germline. CDR3 protein: CASSEGALRNTGELFF. As DNA, the CDR3 is TGTGCCAGCAGTGAAGGGGCCCTGAGGAACACCGGGGAGCTGTTTTTT.

This clone was observed a single time. J is TRBJ1-1 and V is TRBV15, with D perhaps TRBD1 (6 bases). Germline V gene sequence: CDR1 LNHNV, CDR2 YYDKDF (reference sequence). V was clipped by 4 bases and J by 4 bases, with 19 bases between them. This CDR3 spans 16 amino acids. CDR3 protein: CATSILRGTGTTEAFF. The CDR3 coding sequence is TGTGCCACCAGCATCCTACGAGGCACAGGGACCACTGAAGCTTTCTTT.

V gene TRBV5-4 combines with J gene TRBJ2-1, with TRBD1 matching over 10 bases. The ends lost 4 bases at V and 8 bases at J; junction bases unmatched: 12. This CDR3 spans 16 amino acids. Germline CDR1 reads SGHNT; CDR2 reads YYREEE (reference sequence). The DNA of the CDR3 is TGTGCCAGCAGCGGAACCCGGGACAGGGGCAACTATGAGCAGTTCTTC. Translated: CASSGTRDRGNYEQFF.